These 9 T cell receptor beta chains were all obtained from the same sample, sequenced in a study of T cell repertoires in cytomegalovirus infection. These receptors are not linked to any known antigen. One entry per CDR3 protein, called by TCRdb with MiXCR from the reads. Altogether about 310,000 distinct CDR3 sequences are present, 20% to 25% being singletons, with the ten largest covering roughly 15%. The starting material was cultured PBMCs, obtained from culture after CMV antigen stimulation. The receptors here all came from a human donor in good health (CMV status not recorded). Some clones in this sample may be carry-over from other donors' samples.

The chain recombines TRBV28 with TRBJ2-1; 12 bases match TRBD2. Germline values: CDR1 MDHEN, CDR2 SYDVKM. V was clipped by 6 bases and J by 6 bases; unmatched bases: 3. The length of the CDR3 is 14 residues. DNA of the CDR3: TGTGCCAGCAGCCGACTAGCGGGAGCCAATGAGCAGTTCTTC. Protein sequence: CASSRLAGANEQFF. The whole variable domain, remainder taken from reference TRBV28 and TRBJ2-1, is DVKVTQSSRYLVKRTGEKVFLECVQDMDHENMFWYRQDPGLGLRLIYFSYDVKMKEKGDIPEGYSVSREKKERFSLILESASTNQTSMYLCASSRLAGANEQFFGPGTRLTVL.

This clonotype appeared a few times. CDR3 loop: CASSFSVVVMEEQYF. The CDR3 nucleotides read TGTGCCAGCAGTTTTTCGGTGGTCGTGATGGAAGAGCAGTACTTC. The V and J genes are TRBV28 and TRBJ2-7; D unclear. The CDR3 spans 15 residues. Deletions cut 3 bases from V and 7 bases from J, with 19 bases between. CDR1 and CDR2 from the germline V gene are MDHEN and SYDVKM.

This clonotype was seen only a few times. The chain has TRBV28 and TRBJ2-1, with a weak D call TRBD1 (7 bases). V lost 6 bases, J lost 8 bases, and 23 bases lay in between. Germline CDR1 MDHEN, CDR2 SYDVKM. The CDR3 extends over 16 amino acids. CDR3 nucleotides: TGTGCCAGCAGCCCACGCGGGACAGTCAGGGAGGATGAGCAGTTCTTC. Translation gives CASSPRGTVREDEQFF.

This clonotype was detected only a few times. The chain couples TRBV4-1 to TRBJ2-7; possibly TRBD2 for D (5 bases). V shed 6 bases and J shed 6 bases, with 15 bases lying between them. Germline loops: CDR1 MGHRA, CDR2 YSYEKL. The CDR3 spans 13 residues. This chain's CDR3 is CASSPGPGSEQYF. The DNA for the CDR3 is TGCGCCAGCAGTCCGGGCCCTGGGAGCGAGCAGTACTTC.

This clonotype was detected a few times. The chain employs TRBV19 and TRBJ1-6; D call uncertain. V lost 5 bases, J lost 16 bases, and 15 bases lay in between. This CDR3 is 12 amino acids long. Per germline, CDR1 LNHDA and CDR2 SQIVND (reference sequence). Here the CDR3 DNA reads TGTGCCAGTAGTTCACCAGAATGGCAGCTCCACTTT. It encodes CASSSPEWQLHF.

The V call is TRBV25-1, the J call TRBJ2-5; D not certain. The CDR3 contains 15 residues. The ends were cut back, 0 bases at V and 5 bases at J, with 13 bases in the middle. The V gene's germline CDR1 is MGHDK and CDR2 SYGVNS. The CDR3 sequence: CASSEYRNAEETQYF. The CDR3 nucleotides read TGTGCCAGCAGTGAATATCGGAACGCCGAGGAGACCCAGTACTTC.

V gene TRBV3-1 combines with J gene TRBJ2-1; 11 nucleotides agree with TRBD2. Germline V lookup: CDR1 LGHDT, CDR2 YNNKEL (reference sequence). The trim removed 5 bases at V and 8 bases at J, leaving 8 bases unmatched. The CDR3 loop spans 15 amino acids. CDR3 sequence (DNA): TGTGCCAGCAGCGCGGGACTAGCGGTTAGGGATGAGCAGTTCTTC. It codes for CASSAGLAVRDEQFF.

This rearrangement joins TRBV18 to TRBJ1-5; no reliable D call. V was pared by 4 bases and J by 2 bases, with 12 bases between. Germline lookup yields CDR1 KGHSH and CDR2 LQKENI. The CDR3 has 15 amino acids. CDR3 region: CASSLAAVGNQPQHF. The CDR3, as DNA: TGTGCCAGCTCACTGGCTGCTGTGGGCAATCAGCCCCAGCATTTT.

The chain uses TRBV6-6 and TRBJ2-5, with D uncertain. With 0 bases removed from V and 5 bases from J, the gap between germline ends came to 16 bases. The germline V gene has CDR1 MNHNY and CDR2 SVGAGI (reference sequence). The length of the CDR3 is 16 residues. The CDR3 here is CASSYSDGRLDETQYF. In DNA form, the CDR3 reads TGTGCCAGCAGTTACTCGGATGGCCGCTTGGACGAGACCCAGTACTTC.